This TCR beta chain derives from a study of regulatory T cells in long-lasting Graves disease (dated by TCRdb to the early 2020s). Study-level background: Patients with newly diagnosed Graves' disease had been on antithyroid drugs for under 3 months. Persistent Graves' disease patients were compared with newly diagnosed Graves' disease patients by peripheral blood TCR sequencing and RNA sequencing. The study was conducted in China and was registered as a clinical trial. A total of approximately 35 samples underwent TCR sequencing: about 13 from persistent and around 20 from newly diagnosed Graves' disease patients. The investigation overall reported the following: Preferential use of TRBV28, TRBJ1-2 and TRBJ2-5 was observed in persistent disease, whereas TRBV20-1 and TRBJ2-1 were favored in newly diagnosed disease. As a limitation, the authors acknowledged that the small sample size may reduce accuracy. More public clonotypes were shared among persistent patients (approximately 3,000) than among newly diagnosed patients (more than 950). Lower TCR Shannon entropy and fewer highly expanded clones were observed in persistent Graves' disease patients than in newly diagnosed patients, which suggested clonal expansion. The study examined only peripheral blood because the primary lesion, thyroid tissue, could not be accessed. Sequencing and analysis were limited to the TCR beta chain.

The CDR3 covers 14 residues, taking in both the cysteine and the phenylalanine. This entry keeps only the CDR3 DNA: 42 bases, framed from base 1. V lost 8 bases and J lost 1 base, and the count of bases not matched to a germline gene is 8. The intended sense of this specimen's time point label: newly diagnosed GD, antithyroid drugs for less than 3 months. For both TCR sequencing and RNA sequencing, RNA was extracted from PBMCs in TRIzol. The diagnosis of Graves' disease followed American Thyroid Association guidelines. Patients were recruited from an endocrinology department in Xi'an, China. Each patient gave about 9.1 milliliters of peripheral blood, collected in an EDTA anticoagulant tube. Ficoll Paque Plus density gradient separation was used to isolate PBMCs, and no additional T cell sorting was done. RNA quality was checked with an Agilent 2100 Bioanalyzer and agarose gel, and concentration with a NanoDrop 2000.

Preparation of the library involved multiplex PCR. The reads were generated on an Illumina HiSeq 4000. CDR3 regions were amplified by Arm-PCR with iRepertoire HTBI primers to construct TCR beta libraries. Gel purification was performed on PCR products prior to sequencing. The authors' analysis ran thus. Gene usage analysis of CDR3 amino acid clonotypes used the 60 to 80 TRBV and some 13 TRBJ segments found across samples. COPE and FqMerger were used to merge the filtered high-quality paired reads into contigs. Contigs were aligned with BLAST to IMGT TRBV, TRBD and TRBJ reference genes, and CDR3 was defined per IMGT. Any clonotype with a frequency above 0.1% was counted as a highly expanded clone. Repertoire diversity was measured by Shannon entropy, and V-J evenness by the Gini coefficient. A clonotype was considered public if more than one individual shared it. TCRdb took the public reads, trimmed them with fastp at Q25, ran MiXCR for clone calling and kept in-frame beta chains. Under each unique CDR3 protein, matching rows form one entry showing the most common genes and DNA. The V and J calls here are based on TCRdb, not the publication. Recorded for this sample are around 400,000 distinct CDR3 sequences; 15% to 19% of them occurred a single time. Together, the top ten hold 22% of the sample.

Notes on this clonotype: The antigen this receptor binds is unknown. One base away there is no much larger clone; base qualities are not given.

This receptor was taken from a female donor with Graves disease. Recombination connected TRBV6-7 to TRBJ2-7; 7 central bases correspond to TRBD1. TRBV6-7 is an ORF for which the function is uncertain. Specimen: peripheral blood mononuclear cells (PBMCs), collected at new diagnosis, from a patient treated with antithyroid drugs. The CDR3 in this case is CASGTGQRSYEQYF. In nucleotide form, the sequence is TGTGCCAGCGGGACGGGACAGAGGTCCTACGAGCAGTACTTC.